Below are 25 T cell receptor beta chains sequenced from a single sample in a study of shared clonotypes between healthy human individuals (dated by TCRdb to about 2020). CD8 naive samples were CD45RO-negative cells positively selected for CCR7, giving a CD45RA+CCR7+ population that excluded TemRA cells. Library prep was done by the immunoSEQ multiplex PCR assay. Sourced from immuneACCESS, this table was stored by TCRdb with only in-frame sequences that have V and J called. A share of the clones is absent; for the studies checked, an unresolved V gene accounts for under half, and the remainder has no known explanation. The sample has about 600,000 clones on record, roughly 98% of them singletons. The top ten hold 0.3% of the sample. The sample comprised naive CD8+ T cells sorted from blood. What the cell subset or site label conveys for this sample: CD45RA+CCR7+. The receptors were gathered from a man aged 25-40 years in good health.

The genes are TRBV27 and TRBJ2-7; no reliable D call. Per the germline V gene, CDR1 is MNHEY and CDR2 is SMNVEV (reference sequence). V lost 5 bases to trimming and J lost 2 bases, with 13 bases between them. The CDR3 is made up of 14 amino acids. The CDR3 sequence: CASSPTRFPYEQYF. As DNA, the CDR3 is TGTGCCAGCAGTCCCACCCGATTCCCCTACGAGCAGTACTTC.

The chain links TRBV30 to TRBJ2-1; TRBD1 aligns across 7 bases. This CDR3 is built from 14 residues. V shed 5 bases, J shed 6 bases, and the junction held 10 bases outside the gene matches. Per germline, CDR1 GTSNPN and CDR2 SVGIG (reference sequence). The DNA of the CDR3 is TGTGCCTGGGCAGGGGGAACGTTTACCAATGAGCAGTTCTTC. Encoded protein: CAWAGGTFTNEQFF.

The chain links TRBV29-1 to TRBJ1-2; D ambiguous. CDR1 is SQVTM, CDR2 ANQGSEA, per germline. This CDR3 contains 13 residues. The V gene lost 0 bases and the J gene lost 10 bases, with 15 bases spanning the gap. CDR3 nucleotide sequence: TGCAGCGTTGAAGACGTTGGGGTTGCTGACTACACCTTC. Amino acid sequence: CSVEDVGVADYTF.

Here the CDR3 reads CASSHPATYEQYF. In nucleotides, the CDR3 is TGTGCCAGCAGCCACCCCGCTACTTACGAGCAGTACTTC. This chain connects TRBV4-2 to TRBJ2-7; the D is unclear. CDR3 length equals 13 residues. Trimming pared 3 bases from V and 4 bases from J, leaving 10 bases between. Germline CDR1 reads LGHNA; CDR2 reads YNFKEQ.

The DNA of the CDR3 is TGTGCCAGCAGTTCCAGAAGCCTAGGACCACCAACCGGGAACACTGAAGCTTTCTTT. Protein sequence: CASSSRSLGPPTGNTEAFF. The chain uses TRBV28 and TRBJ1-1; D remains unclear. Germline V gene sequence: CDR1 MDHEN, CDR2 SYDVKM. The CDR3 spans 19 residues. Trimming removed 4 bases from V and 1 base from J, with 25 bases in between.

The rearrangement links TRBV4-2 to TRBJ2-3; D is perhaps TRBD1 or TRBD2 (5 bases each). This CDR3 has 15 amino acids. V lost 0 bases, J lost 6 bases, and 13 bases lay in between. CDR1 LGHNA and CDR2 YNFKEQ come from the germline V gene. The CDR3 loop is CASSQDLLGEDTQYF. The CDR3 DNA reads TGTGCCAGCAGCCAAGACTTATTGGGGGAGGATACGCAGTATTTT.

This chain connects TRBV14 to TRBJ2-1; unclear D gene. Germline CDR1 is SGHDN and CDR2 is FVKESK. The CDR3 runs 13 residues. V lost 1 base and J lost 9, with 10 bases in between. The CDR3 DNA sequence: TGTGCCAGCAGCCAAGGGTGGCTTCTTGAGCAGTTCTTC. Its protein product is CASSQGWLLEQFF.

J is TRBJ2-5 and V is TRBV6-5; the D call may be TRBD1 or TRBD2 (5 bases each). Germline lookup yields CDR1 MNHEY and CDR2 SVGAGI. The ends were cut back, 7 bases at V and 5 bases at J, with 11 bases in the middle. CDR3 length equals 12 residues. The CDR3 loop is CASTDWGETQYF. CDR3 coding DNA: TGTGCCAGCACCGACTGGGGGGAGACCCAGTACTTC.

The chain links TRBV19 to TRBJ1-2, with a possible D match to TRBD1 (6 bases). The V end was cut by 3 bases, the J end by 6 bases, with 14 bases between. CDR3 length: 14 amino acids. Germline CDR1 LNHDA, CDR2 SQIVND (reference sequence). This chain's CDR3 is CASSIWNRAHGYTF. The CDR3 DNA sequence: TGTGCCAGTAGTATTTGGAACAGGGCCCATGGCTACACCTTC.

The V and J genes are TRBV29-1 and TRBJ1-2; TRBD1 matches at 7 bases. Germline CDR1 and CDR2: SQVTM and ANQGSEA. The CDR3 spans 17 residues. V lost 6 bases and J lost 2; bases outside the gene matches: 18. CDR3 nucleotides: TGCAGCGTCGACAGGGAAAAGGGCTTGGGCGTGAACTATGGCTACACCTTC. This sequence encodes CSVDREKGLGVNYGYTF.

V is TRBV27 and J is TRBJ1-5, with D hard to call. The CDR3 is 12 amino acids. Germline V lookup: CDR1 MNHEY, CDR2 SMNVEV (reference sequence). Trimming stripped 3 bases from V and 4 bases from J, with 4 bases between. The CDR3 is CASSFWNQPQHF. Written as DNA, the CDR3 is TGTGCCAGCAGTTTTTGGAATCAGCCCCAGCATTTT.

The chain employs TRBV4-2 and TRBJ2-7, with D tentatively TRBD2 (6 bases). The germline V and J ends were trimmed by 0 bases and 2 bases, with 17 bases remaining between them. CDR1 LGHNA and CDR2 YNFKEQ come from the germline V gene. This CDR3 spans 17 amino acids. CDR3 nucleotides: TGTGCCAGCAGCCAAGACGTGTCTGGGACGGGAGCCTACGAGCAGTACTTC. This encodes CASSQDVSGTGAYEQYF.

This rearrangement joins TRBV20-1 to TRBJ2-1; D is unclear. CDR1 and CDR2 (germline): DFQATT, SNEGSKA (reference sequence). The CDR3 length is 11 residues. V lost 3 bases, J lost 8 bases, and 8 bases lay in between. In DNA, the CDR3 is TGCAGTGCTAGTCCCGGCCATGAGCAGTTCTTC. Amino acid sequence: CSASPGHEQFF.

The DNA of the CDR3 is TGTGCCAGCAGCTTAAGGGGCGGGAGTGGCTCCTTCGAGGGCTACACCTTC. The encoded protein is CASSLRGGSGSFEGYTF. The chain uses TRBV7-9 and TRBJ1-2, with a tentative D call TRBD1 (5 bases). This CDR3 is built from 17 residues. With 2 bases removed from V and 8 bases from J, the gap between germline ends came to 24 bases. Germline CDR1 SEHNR, CDR2 FQNEAQ (reference sequence).

The V call is TRBV13, the J call TRBJ2-7, with 7 bases aligning to TRBD1. Germline loops: CDR1 PRHDT, CDR2 FYEKMQ (reference sequence). Unmatched junction bases numbered 7, after V lost 5 bases and J lost 0 bases. There are 15 residues in the CDR3. The CDR3 nucleotides are TGTGCCAGCAGCACTGGACAGGTGAGCTCCTACGAGCAGTACTTC. This gives the protein CASSTGQVSSYEQYF.

The chain employs TRBV27 and TRBJ2-7; no firm D call. V was trimmed by 2 bases and J by 2 bases, leaving 13 bases between them. The CDR3 length is 15 residues. CDR1 is MNHEY, CDR2 SMNVEV, per germline (reference sequence). The CDR3 DNA sequence: TGTGCCAGCAGTTTAAAGGGATCCCCTACCTACGAGCAGTACTTC. Its translation is CASSLKGSPTYEQYF.

This chain joins TRBV5-4 and TRBJ2-7; no firm D call. V lost 4 bases to trimming and J lost 1 base, with 9 bases between them. CDR1 SGHNT and CDR2 YYREEE come from the germline V gene (reference sequence). The CDR3 is 13 residues long. Here the CDR3 DNA reads TGTGCCAGCAGCGATCTCACTTCCTACGAGCAGTACTTC. Its translation is CASSDLTSYEQYF. Filled out from reference TRBV5-4 and TRBJ2-7, the complete variable domain reads ETGVTQSPTHLIKTRGQQVTLRCSSQSGHNTVSWYQQALGQGPQFIFQYYREEENGRGNFPPRFSGLQFPNYSSELNVNALELDDSALYLCASSDLTSYEQYFGPGTRLTVT.

This rearrangement joins TRBV13 to TRBJ2-7, with D possibly matching TRBD2 (6 bases). Germline V gives CDR1 PRHDT, CDR2 FYEKMQ (reference sequence). The CDR3 covers 14 residues. V was shortened by 3 bases and J by 3 bases, with 12 bases between the two germline ends. The CDR3: CASSFGGGSYEQYF. The CDR3 DNA sequence: TGTGCCAGCAGCTTCGGCGGAGGGAGCTACGAGCAGTACTTC.

This chain uses TRBV9 with TRBJ2-7; unclear D gene. Trimming removed 0 bases from V and 3 bases from J, with 13 bases in between. CDR1 SGDLS and CDR2 YYNGEE come from the germline V gene. This CDR3 has 15 residues. CDR3 nucleotides: TGTGCCAGCAGCGTAGCTTGGGGATTTAACTACGAGCAGTACTTC. Amino acids: CASSVAWGFNYEQYF.

This clone was recorded only once. The chain has TRBV12-5 and TRBJ2-7, with 7 bases fitting TRBD1. The V and J ends lost 3 bases and 3 bases, in that order; junction bases with no gene match: 14. Germline CDR1 is LGHNT and CDR2 is FRNRAP. The CDR3 runs to 17 residues. DNA of the CDR3: TGTGCTAGTGGTTTTCCCCCCCCAGGGGACAGCTTCTACGAGCAGTACTTC. Its protein product is CASGFPPPGDSFYEQYF. Supplemented by reference TRBV12-5 and TRBJ2-7, the full variable domain reads DARVTQTPRHKVTEMGQEVTMRCQPILGHNTVFWYRQTMMQGLELLAYFRNRAPLDDSGMPKDRFSAEMPDATLATLKIQPSEPRDSAVYFCASGFPPPGDSFYEQYFGPGTRLTVT.

The CDR3 region has the DNA TGCAGCGTTGACGGTGGGGTAGCCGGGGAGCTGTTTTTT. Amino acid sequence: CSVDGGVAGELFF. The chain recombines TRBV29-1 with TRBJ2-2; D gene uncertain. V was trimmed by 3 bases and J by 6 bases, leaving 11 bases between them. The germline V gene has CDR1 SQVTM and CDR2 ANQGSEA. CDR3 length: 13 residues.

In its sample, this clone was seen once. The chain links TRBV7-9 to TRBJ2-3; unclear D gene. From germline, CDR1 is SEHNR and CDR2 FQNEAQ (reference sequence). Trimming removed 5 bases at V and 3 bases at J, with 6 bases between. This CDR3 contains 12 residues. CDR3 sequence reads: CASSKSTDTQYF. In DNA form, the CDR3 reads TGTGCCAGCAGCAAGTCGACAGATACGCAGTATTTT. The complete variable domain, with remaining parts taken from reference TRBV7-9 and TRBJ2-3, reads DTGVSQNPRHKITKRGQNVTFRCDPISEHNRLYWYRQTLGQGPEFLTYFQNEAQLEKSRLLSDRFSAERPKGSFSTLEIQRTEQGDSAMYLCASSKSTDTQYFGPGTRLTVL.

J is TRBJ1-2 and V is TRBV28; D is unclear. Trimming cost V 6 bases and J 0 bases, with 14 bases left between them. The CDR3 is 15 residues long. The germline V gene has CDR1 MDHEN and CDR2 SYDVKM. The CDR3 sequence: CASRGFLGTNYGYTF. The CDR3 DNA is TGTGCCAGCAGGGGCTTTTTGGGGACTAACTATGGCTACACCTTC.

The CDR3 protein is CASSERQGFQETQYF. CDR3 nucleotides: TGTGCCAGCAGCGAACGACAGGGATTCCAAGAGACCCAGTACTTC. The genes are TRBV14 and TRBJ2-5, with TRBD1 identical over 7 bases. In germline, CDR1 is SGHDN, CDR2 FVKESK. CDR3 length equals 15 residues. With V trimmed by 5 bases and J by 1 base, 7 bases remained unmatched.

This chain connects TRBV5-6 to TRBJ2-1, with D unresolved. Germline V CDR1 and CDR2: SGHDT, YYEEEE. CDR3 length: 16 amino acids. V lost 0 bases and J lost 3, with 13 bases in between. In nucleotides, the CDR3 is TGTGCCAGCAGCTTGGATTTGGATGTCATCTACAATGAGCAGTTCTTC. Translating it yields CASSLDLDVIYNEQFF.